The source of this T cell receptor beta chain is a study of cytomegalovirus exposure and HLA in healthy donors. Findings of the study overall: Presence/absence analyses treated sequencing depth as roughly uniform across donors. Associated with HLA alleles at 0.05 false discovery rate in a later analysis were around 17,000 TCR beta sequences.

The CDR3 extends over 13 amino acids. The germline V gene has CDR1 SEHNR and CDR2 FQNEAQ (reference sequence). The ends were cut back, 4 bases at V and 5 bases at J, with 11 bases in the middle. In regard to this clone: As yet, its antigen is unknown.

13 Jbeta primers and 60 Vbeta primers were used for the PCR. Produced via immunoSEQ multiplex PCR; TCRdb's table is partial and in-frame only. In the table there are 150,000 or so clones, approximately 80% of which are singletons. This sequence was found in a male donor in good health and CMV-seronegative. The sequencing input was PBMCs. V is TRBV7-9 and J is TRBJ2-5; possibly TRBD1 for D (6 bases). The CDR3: CASSSRTVETQYF. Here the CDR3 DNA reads TGTGCCAGCAGCTCCCGGACAGTTGAGACCCAGTACTTC.